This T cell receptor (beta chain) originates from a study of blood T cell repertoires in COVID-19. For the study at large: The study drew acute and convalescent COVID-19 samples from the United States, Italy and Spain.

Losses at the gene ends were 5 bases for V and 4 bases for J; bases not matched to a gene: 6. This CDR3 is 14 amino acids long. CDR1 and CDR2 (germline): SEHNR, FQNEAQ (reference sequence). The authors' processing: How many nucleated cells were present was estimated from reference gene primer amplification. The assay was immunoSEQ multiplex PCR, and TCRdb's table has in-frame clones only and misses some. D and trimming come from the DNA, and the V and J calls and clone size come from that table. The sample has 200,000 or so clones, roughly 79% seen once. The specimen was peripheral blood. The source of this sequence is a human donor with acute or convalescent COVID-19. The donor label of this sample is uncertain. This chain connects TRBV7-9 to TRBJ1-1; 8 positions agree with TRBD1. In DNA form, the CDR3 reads TGTGCCAGCAGCCTTGGACAGGGCTTCACTGAAGCTTTCTTT. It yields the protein CASSLGQGFTEAFF.